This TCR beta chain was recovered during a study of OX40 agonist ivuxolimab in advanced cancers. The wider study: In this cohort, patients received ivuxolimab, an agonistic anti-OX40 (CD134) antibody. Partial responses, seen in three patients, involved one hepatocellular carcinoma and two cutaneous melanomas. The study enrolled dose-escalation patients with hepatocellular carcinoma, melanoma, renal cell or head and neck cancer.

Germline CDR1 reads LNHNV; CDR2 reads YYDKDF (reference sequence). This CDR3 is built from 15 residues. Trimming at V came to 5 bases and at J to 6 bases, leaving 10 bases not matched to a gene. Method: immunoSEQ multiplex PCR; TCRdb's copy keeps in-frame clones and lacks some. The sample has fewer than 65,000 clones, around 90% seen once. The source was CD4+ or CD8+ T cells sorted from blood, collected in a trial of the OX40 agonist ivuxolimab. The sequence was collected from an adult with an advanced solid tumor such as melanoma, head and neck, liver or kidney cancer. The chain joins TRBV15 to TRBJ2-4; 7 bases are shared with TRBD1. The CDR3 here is CATSRYGTALNIQYF. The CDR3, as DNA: TGTGCCACCAGCCGCTACGGGACAGCCCTAAACATTCAGTACTTC.